Each of the 13 T cell receptor beta chains below was sequenced from the same sample in a study of cytomegalovirus exposure and HLA in healthy donors. In the PCR, 60 Vbeta and 13 Jbeta primers were used. Profiling relied on immunoSEQ multiplex PCR, and the TCRdb table lists in-frame clones only, not all of them. The data contain about 180,000 clones, 75% of them singletons. The source material was PBMCs. The receptor source for this set is a male donor in good health and CMV-seronegative.

This rearrangement joins TRBV9 to TRBJ1-1; no clear D. This CDR3 contains 15 residues. Germline V lookup: CDR1 SGDLS, CDR2 YYNGEE. V gave up 0 bases and J gave up 4 bases, with 13 bases separating them. CDR3 bases: TGTGCCAGCAGCGTAGGGGAGGGCTTGGGCACTGAAGCTTTCTTT. Residues: CASSVGEGLGTEAFF.

About this clone: A junction end diverges from the germline sequence, so it may reflect a read error. The rearrangement uses TRBV18 and TRBJ2-1; possibly TRBD2 for D (5 bases). CDR3 length equals 14 residues. The germline V gene encodes CDR1 KGHSH and CDR2 LQKENI. CDR3 sequence reads: CASSPQDSDNEQFF. CDR3 coding DNA: TGTGCCAGCTCACCACAGGACTCCGACAATGAGCAGTTCTTC.

This chain uses TRBV19 with TRBJ1-4, with unresolved D. The CDR3 runs to 12 residues. CDR1 and CDR2 from the germline V gene are LNHDA and SQIVND (reference sequence). Trimming shortened V by 0 bases and J by 8 bases, and 4 bases separated the two germline ends. The CDR3 region has the DNA TGTGCCAGTAGTATAGATATGGAAAAACTGTTTTTT. Encoded protein: CASSIDMEKLFF.

The chain employs TRBV9 and TRBJ2-1; 11 nucleotides line up with TRBD1. J lost 6 bases, V lost 0 bases, and 5 bases had no gene match. This CDR3 contains 16 residues. Germline CDR1 reads SGDLS; CDR2 reads YYNGEE. The CDR3 sequence: CASSVGGDRGFNEQFF. CDR3 nucleotides: TGTGCCAGCAGCGTAGGTGGGGACAGGGGGTTCAATGAGCAGTTCTTC.

This clone occurred a few times. The V and J genes are TRBV28 and TRBJ2-5, with TRBD2 identical over 8 bases. Per the germline V gene, CDR1 is MDHEN and CDR2 is SYDVKM. Germline trimming cut 6 bases from V and 1 base from J; bases unmatched to any gene: 4. CDR3 size: 14 residues. The CDR3, as DNA: TGTGCCAGCAGCCGCCGGGGGGGCCAAGAGACCCAGTACTTC. Amino acids: CASSRRGGQETQYF.

The chain uses TRBV18 and TRBJ2-7; TRBD1 aligns across 8 bases. The length of the CDR3 is 14 residues. The germline CDR1 and CDR2 sequences are KGHSH and LQKENI. The V segment lost 3 bases and the J segment 7 bases; nucleotides outside the gene matches: 8. CDR3 nucleotide sequence: TGTGCCAGCTCACCCCCCCAGGGGGCTGGGGAGCAGTACTTC. The encoded protein is CASSPPQGAGEQYF. Together with reference TRBV18 and TRBJ2-7, the CDR3 gives the full variable domain: NAGVMQNPRHLVRRRGQEARLRCSPMKGHSHVYWYRQLPEEGLKFMVYLQKENIIDESGMPKERFSAEFPKEGPSILRIQQVVRGDSAAYFCASSPPQGAGEQYFGPGTRLTVT.

This clone was detected a few times. This chain uses TRBV2 with TRBJ1-2; the match to TRBD1 covers 8 bases. The J segment lost 1 base and the V segment lost 5 bases, leaving 9 bases of the junction unmatched. The length of the CDR3 is 16 residues. Germline lookup yields CDR1 SNHLY and CDR2 FYNNEI. CDR3 DNA: TGTGCCAGCAGTTTTGACAGGGGCCTAGGTAACTATGGCTACACCTTC. This translates into CASSFDRGLGNYGYTF.

This clone was observed a single time. CDR3 region: CASSFYRTGATNEKLFF. DNA for the CDR3: TGTGCCAGCAGTTTCTATCGGACAGGTGCAACTAATGAAAAACTGTTTTTT. This sequence joins TRBV28 and TRBJ1-4; 7 bases fit TRBD1. V shed 3 bases and J 0 bases; nucleotides not matched to a gene: 7. Germline V lookup: CDR1 MDHEN, CDR2 SYDVKM. There are 17 residues in the CDR3.

This clone was found a few times. The CDR3 here is CASSPRYYRGFYYGYTF. The CDR3 region has the DNA TGTGCCAGCAGTCCGAGATATTACAGGGGCTTCTACTATGGCTACACCTTC. The V gene is TRBV28, the J gene TRBJ1-2, with 7 bases identical to TRBD1. In germline, CDR1 is MDHEN, CDR2 SYDVKM. The CDR3 spans 17 residues. V dropped 5 bases and J dropped 3; count of bases not matched to a gene: 15.

The chain combines TRBV4-2 with TRBJ2-1; a possible D gene is TRBD2 (5 bases). Germline assignment: CDR1 LGHNA and CDR2 YNFKEQ. This CDR3 is 13 amino acids long. V gave up 0 bases and J gave up 9 bases, with 9 bases separating them. The CDR3 DNA is TGTGCCAGCAGCCAAGATCCACGGGGTGAGCAGTTCTTC. This gives the protein CASSQDPRGEQFF.

This chain's CDR3 is CASSHPTKDEQYF. CDR3 nucleotides: TGTGCCAGCAGCCACCCGACTAAGGACGAGCAGTACTTC. This chain joins TRBV5-4 and TRBJ2-7, with D possibly matching TRBD2 (5 bases). Trimming shortened V by 4 bases and J by 5 bases, and 13 bases separated the two germline ends. This CDR3 contains 13 residues. Germline V lookup: CDR1 SGHNT, CDR2 YYREEE (reference sequence).

The chain carries TRBV30 and TRBJ1-2, with 7 bases fitting TRBD1. With V trimmed by 4 bases and J by 3 bases, 2 bases remained unmatched. In germline, CDR1 is GTSNPN, CDR2 SVGIG (reference sequence). CDR3 size: 12 residues. The CDR3 spells CAWIGTDYGYTF. In nucleotides, the CDR3 is TGTGCCTGGATTGGGACAGACTATGGCTACACCTTC.

This rearrangement joins TRBV4-1 to TRBJ2-5; D may be TRBD2 (6 bases). The V end lost 1 base, the J end lost 5 bases, and 23 bases lay between the germline ends. CDR1 is MGHRA and CDR2 is YSYEKL in the germline V gene. The CDR3 totals 18 residues. CDR3 region: CASSQVGLAFFPGETQYF. For the CDR3, the DNA is TGCGCCAGCAGCCAAGTAGGTCTAGCGTTTTTCCCTGGGGAGACCCAGTACTTC.